This T cell receptor (beta chain) comes out of a study of T cell responses to AZD1222 COVID-19 vaccine. Assay used: immunoSEQ multiplex PCR; TCRdb lists only in-frame clones, some missing. The sample contains more than 110,000 clones, 80% to 90% of which appear only once. V was shortened by 5 bases and J by 2 bases, with 10 bases between the two germline ends. The germline CDR1 and CDR2 sequences are SEHNR and FQNEAQ (reference sequence). The CDR3 sequence is 13 residues long. The clonotype was recovered from an adult in good health. This chain links TRBV7-9 with TRBJ2-7; D call uncertain. Sequenced material: peripheral blood, taken on day 0 of AZD1222 vaccination. The DNA for the CDR3 is TGTGCCAGCAGCCCCTTGGATGCCTACGAGCAGTACTTC. This encodes CASSPLDAYEQYF. The full variable domain, in which reference TRBV7-9 and TRBJ2-7 provide the parts outside the CDR3, is DTGVSQNPRHKITKRGQNVTFRCDPISEHNRLYWYRQTLGQGPEFLTYFQNEAQLEKSRLLSDRFSAERPKGSFSTLEIQRTEQGDSAMYLCASSPLDAYEQYFGPGTRLTVT.